This TCR beta chain was retrieved from a study of Graves' ophthalmopathy and Graves' hyperthyroidism. Whole-study findings and limits: Both an approximately 70% sensitivity and a roughly 75% specificity characterized the model's predictions of ophthalmopathy progression. The authors also found most expanded thyroid clonotypes above 0.001 frequency in blood.

The length of the CDR3 is 13 residues. Germline-derived CDR1 and CDR2 are DFQATT and SNEGSKA (reference sequence). The V gene end was trimmed by 5 bases and the J gene end by 7 bases; junction bases not matched to a gene: 8. At least ten counts were recorded for this clonotype. What it recognizes is unknown. RNA transcripts were the source from which TCR beta CDR3 regions were amplified. An initial RT-PCR round employing HTBI primers preceded a second-round multiplex PCR. TCRdb processed the multiplex PCR reads anew with MiXCR; each CDR3 protein has one entry. The repertoire consists of hundreds of thousands of distinct CDR3 sequences, with 35% to 50% occurring once and the leading ten covering less than 55%. Other autoimmune diseases, uncontrolled infections, pregnancy or lactation ruled patients out of participation. The PBMCs used were ones drawn from around 10 ml of fresh peripheral blood.

The source of this sequence is an adult man with Graves' ophthalmopathy. This rearrangement joins TRBV20-1 to TRBJ1-5; 7 bases match TRBD1. Sequenced input: peripheral blood. DNA of the CDR3: TGCAGTGCTCCGACAGGGAAGGGCCAGCCCCAGCATTTT. This codes for CSAPTGKGQPQHF.